Below, one T cell receptor beta chain is given with its context. Its antigen is undetermined. This specimen comes from a study of T cell repertoires in cytomegalovirus infection. Background on the study: From public TCR beta signatures came an indication of both CMV infection and matching HLA type.

The CDR3 has 16 amino acids. Per the germline V gene, CDR1 is SGHVS and CDR2 is FNYEAQ. The junction had 6 bases not matched to a gene; V was cut back by 1 base and J by 3 bases. Via MiXCR, TCRdb re-called the reads, giving one row per CDR3 protein. This sample has roughly 860,000 distinct CDR3 sequences; approximately 29% occur once, and the top ten carry around an eighth. Sequences were derived from cultured CD8+ T cells from PBMCs, sampled from culture after CMV antigen stimulation. The V and J genes are TRBV7-6 and TRBJ2-7, with 10 bases aligning to TRBD1. The receptor was isolated from a human donor in good health (CMV status not recorded). Some clones in this sample may be carry-over from other donors' samples. The CDR3 loop is CASSLDSGTGDYEQYF. CDR3 nucleotides: TGTGCCAGCAGCTTAGATAGTGGGACAGGGGACTACGAGCAGTACTTC.